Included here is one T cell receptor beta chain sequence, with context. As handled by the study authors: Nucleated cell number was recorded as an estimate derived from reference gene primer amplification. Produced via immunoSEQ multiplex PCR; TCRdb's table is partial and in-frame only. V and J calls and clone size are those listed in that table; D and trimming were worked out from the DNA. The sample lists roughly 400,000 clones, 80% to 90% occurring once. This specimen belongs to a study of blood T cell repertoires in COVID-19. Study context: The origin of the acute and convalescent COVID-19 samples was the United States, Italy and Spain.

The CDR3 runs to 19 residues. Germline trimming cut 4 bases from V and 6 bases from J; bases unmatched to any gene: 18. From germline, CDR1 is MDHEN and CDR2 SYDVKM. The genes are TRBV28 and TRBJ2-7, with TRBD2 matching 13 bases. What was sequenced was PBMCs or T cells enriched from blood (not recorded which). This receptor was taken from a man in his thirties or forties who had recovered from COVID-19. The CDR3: CASSYRPGLAGTFKPEQYF. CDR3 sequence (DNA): TGTGCCAGCAGTTACCGTCCGGGACTAGCGGGAACGTTTAAACCCGAGCAGTACTTC.